This T cell receptor (beta chain) was documented in a study of blood T cell repertoires in COVID-19. About the research overall: Some COVID-19 samples were acute and others convalescent; all came from the United States, Italy and Spain. PBMCs, B-cell-depleted T cells, or T cells were the source of the cDNA or gDNA that made up the material.

From germline, CDR1 is LNHDA and CDR2 SQIVND (reference sequence). The CDR3 extends over 14 amino acids. After removal of 6 bases from V and 5 bases from J, the junction contained 6 bases not matched to a gene. Clones were sequenced by immunoSEQ multiplex PCR, and TCRdb holds only the in-frame ones, with some missing. There are some 200,000 clones in the sample; approximately 79% occur only once, and less than 30% lies in the top ten. Sequenced input: peripheral blood. This TCR came from a woman aged 70-85 years with acute or convalescent COVID-19. V gene TRBV19 combines with J gene TRBJ2-2; 7 bases are a match to TRBD1. CDR3 region: CASRATGLTGELFF. In DNA, the CDR3 is TGTGCCAGTAGGGCGACAGGGTTGACCGGGGAGCTGTTTTTT.